The sequence of this T cell receptor (beta chain) was determined in a study of response to subunit inactivated influenza vaccine. Study-wide results and caveats: The authors offered the suggestion that each seasonal influenza vaccination recruits few new T cells.

This clonotype was counted a few times. Antigen specificity is unknown. The CDR3 is made up of 18 amino acids. With V trimmed by 5 bases and J by 6 bases, 15 bases remained unmatched. The V gene's germline CDR1 is MDHEN and CDR2 SYDVKM. TCRdb passed the RT-PCR reads through MiXCR, listing each CDR3 protein once. Here the sample spans some 480,000 distinct CDR3 sequences, about 10% being singletons. This sample comprised PBMCs from blood, obtained about 40 days after vaccination. This clonotype originated in a man aged 45-65 years who received an inactivated influenza vaccine. J is TRBJ2-3 and V is TRBV28; 12 nucleotides agree with TRBD2. The CDR3 sequence is CASSRGRLAGVTGDTQYF. The CDR3 coding sequence is TGTGCCAGCAGTAGAGGGAGACTAGCGGGGGTAACGGGGGATACGCAGTATTTT.